The 30 T cell receptor beta chains given below trace back to one sample, sequenced in a study of shared clonotypes between healthy human individuals (dated by TCRdb to about 2020). CD8 naive samples were obtained by positive selection for CCR7 among CD45RO-negative cells, yielding a CD45RA+CCR7+ population from which TemRA cells were excluded. Library method: the immunoSEQ multiplex PCR assay. The immuneACCESS repertoire file appears here via TCRdb, limited to in-frame rearrangements. These files lack a portion of the clones; in checked studies, under half of the deficit traces to unresolved V genes, and the cause of the others is not known. Counted in this sample were 550,000 to 750,000 clones; about 90% of them appeared once. About 24% of the sample is in the top ten clones. The specimen was naive CD8+ T cells sorted from blood. The cell subset or site label on this specimen signifies: CD45RA+CCR7+. These TCRs come from a man aged 25 to 40 in good health.

The chain carries TRBV27 and TRBJ2-2; D unresolved. CDR1 is MNHEY, CDR2 SMNVEV, per germline (reference sequence). Trimming removed 5 bases from V and 5 bases from J, with 6 bases in between. The CDR3 contains 12 residues. The CDR3 sequence: CASSPWTGELFF. CDR3 nucleotide sequence: TGTGCCAGCAGTCCATGGACCGGGGAGCTGTTTTTT.

CDR3 coding DNA: TGTGCCAGCAGCCGTGGGACAGGGCCCGAGCAGTACTTC. Translated, it gives CASSRGTGPEQYF. This chain links TRBV7-9 with TRBJ2-7; 9 bases map to TRBD1. V gave up 5 bases and J gave up 6 bases; unmatched junction bases: 5. CDR1 and CDR2 (germline): SEHNR, FQNEAQ (reference sequence). The CDR3 has 13 residues.

The chain employs TRBV14 and TRBJ2-7; TRBD2 aligns across 16 bases. The junction had 16 bases not matched to a gene; V was cut back by 2 bases and J by 3 bases. The germline CDR1 and CDR2 sequences are SGHDN and FVKESK. This CDR3 region has 21 residues. The CDR3 sequence is CASSQKTLPGLAGGPHYEQYF. The CDR3 region has the DNA TGTGCCAGCAGCCAAAAGACATTACCGGGACTAGCGGGAGGGCCTCACTACGAGCAGTACTTC.

The chain couples TRBV30 to TRBJ2-7; D is unclear. This CDR3 contains 14 residues. V lost 2 bases and J 9 bases, leaving 20 bases between the germline ends. CDR1 is GTSNPN, CDR2 SVGIG, per germline (reference sequence). CDR3 sequence (DNA): TGTGCCTGGAGTTATGGCACCCCGCCTCTCGGGCAGTACTTC. It specifies CAWSYGTPPLGQYF.

This chain links TRBV6-1 with TRBJ1-1; 7 bases match TRBD1. Germline V gene data show CDR1 as MNHNS and CDR2 as SASEGT. There are 13 residues in the CDR3. The V segment lost 3 bases and the J segment 3 bases; nucleotides outside the gene matches: 1. DNA for the CDR3: TGTGCCAGCAGTGATGGGACAGACACTGAAGCTTTCTTT. Residues: CASSDGTDTEAFF.

The chain employs TRBV4-1 and TRBJ2-5; D uncertain. Per the germline V gene, CDR1 is MGHRA and CDR2 is YSYEKL. V lost 0 bases and J 0 bases, leaving 8 bases between the germline ends. CDR3 length: 15 residues. The CDR3 DNA follows: TGCGCCAGCAGCCAAGATCCCGGGTACCAAGAGACCCAGTACTTC. It codes for CASSQDPGYQETQYF.

The rearrangement links TRBV4-3 to TRBJ2-7, with 13 bases identical to TRBD2. Germline V gene data show CDR1 as LGHNA and CDR2 as YSLEER. The trim removed 6 bases at V and 3 bases at J, leaving 5 bases unmatched. The CDR3 is made up of 15 amino acids. CDR3 region: CASSRGLAGDYEQYF. The DNA for the CDR3 is TGCGCCAGCAGTCGAGGACTAGCGGGAGACTACGAGCAGTACTTC.

This clone has a single count. The chain links TRBV28 to TRBJ1-5; TRBD1 might be the D (6 bases). The CDR3 runs 15 residues. Germline lookup yields CDR1 MDHEN and CDR2 SYDVKM. V shed 4 bases and J shed 0 bases, with 10 bases lying between them. CDR3 sequence (DNA): TGTGCCAGCAGTTACACAGGGAATAGCAATCAGCCCCAGCATTTT. This encodes CASSYTGNSNQPQHF.

This clone has only one observation. The V call is TRBV13, the J call TRBJ2-1; TRBD1 agrees at 7 bases. The J segment lost 3 bases and the V segment lost 1 base, leaving 6 bases of the junction unmatched. Per germline, CDR1 PRHDT and CDR2 FYEKMQ (reference sequence). The CDR3 sequence is 16 residues long. The CDR3 bases are TGTGCCAGCAGCTTAGAGGGCCGGGACAGCTACAATGAGCAGTTCTTC. This gives the protein CASSLEGRDSYNEQFF. Full variable domain (remainder filled in from reference TRBV13 and TRBJ2-1): AAGVIQSPRHLIKEKRETATLKCYPIPRHDTVYWYQQGPGQDPQFLISFYEKMQSDKGSIPDRFSAQQFSDYHSELNMSSLELGDSALYFCASSLEGRDSYNEQFFGPGTRLTVL.

The gene calls are TRBV9 and TRBJ1-2; D uncertain. The germline V and J ends were trimmed by 4 bases and 2 bases, with 12 bases remaining between them. The CDR3 has 14 residues. Germline V gene data show CDR1 as SGDLS and CDR2 as YYNGEE. The CDR3 region is CASSPWSGNYGYTF. The CDR3 DNA sequence: TGTGCCAGCAGCCCCTGGTCAGGAAACTATGGCTACACCTTC.

The chain combines TRBV13 with TRBJ2-1, with 7 bases fitting TRBD2. Germline CDR1 PRHDT, CDR2 FYEKMQ (reference sequence). Trimming at V came to 4 bases and at J to 5 bases, leaving 8 bases not matched to a gene. The CDR3 spans 15 residues. Here the CDR3 DNA reads TGTGCCAGCAGCTCCACTCGACTAGCCAACAATGAGCAGTTCTTC. This sequence encodes CASSSTRLANNEQFF.

A single count supports this clone. The chain recombines TRBV6-6 with TRBJ1-5; a weak D match, TRBD1 (5 bases). CDR3 length: 14 amino acids. V was clipped by 6 bases and J by 4 bases, with 13 bases between them. The V gene's germline CDR1 is MNHNY and CDR2 SVGAGI (reference sequence). For the CDR3, the DNA is TGTGCCAGCAGCCACACAGGAATGAATCAGCCCCAGCATTTT. Protein product: CASSHTGMNQPQHF.

This sequence joins TRBV15 and TRBJ2-7; 7 nucleotides match TRBD2. Looked up from germline, CDR1 is LNHNV and CDR2 is YYDKDF (reference sequence). This CDR3 has 16 amino acids. V lost 6 bases to trimming and J lost 2 bases; unmatched junction nucleotides: 13. The CDR3 nucleotides read TGTGCCACCAGGCACCCAACGGGGGGTTCCCCCTACGAGCAGTACTTC. It specifies CATRHPTGGSPYEQYF.

The V and J genes are TRBV10-3 and TRBJ1-1, with D hard to call. The CDR3 runs to 13 residues. Germline CDR1 and CDR2: ENHRY and SYGVKD. Trimming stripped 2 bases from V and 0 bases from J, with 4 bases between. The CDR3 bases are TGTGCCATCAGTGAGGAACTGAACACTGAAGCTTTCTTT. It encodes CAISEELNTEAFF.

The sample holds one count of this clone. V and J are TRBV29-1 and TRBJ2-7; D is undetermined. The CDR3 consists of 14 residues. V dropped 7 bases and J dropped 1 base, with 17 bases sitting between them. Germline CDR1 SQVTM, CDR2 ANQGSEA. The CDR3 nucleotides are TGCAGCGCCTCATATAACTACCCGTCCTACGAGCAGTACTTC. Encoded protein: CSASYNYPSYEQYF.

The CDR3 region is CSVVTPSYNEQFF. The CDR3 DNA sequence: TGCAGCGTTGTTACCCCATCGTACAATGAGCAGTTCTTC. The chain uses TRBV29-1 and TRBJ2-1; no firm D call. Trimming removed 4 bases from V and 4 bases from J, with 11 bases in between. This CDR3 is 13 amino acids long. Germline lookup yields CDR1 SQVTM and CDR2 ANQGSEA.

J is TRBJ2-7 and V is TRBV29-1, with 8 bases fitting TRBD1. J lost 1 base, V lost 7 bases, and 12 bases had no gene match. Germline V gives CDR1 SQVTM, CDR2 ANQGSEA. The CDR3 loop spans 15 amino acids. This CDR3 is CSAYVRDRPSYEQYF. The CDR3 DNA reads as TGCAGCGCGTACGTGAGGGACAGGCCTTCCTACGAGCAGTACTTC.

The sample holds one count of this clone. The V and J genes are TRBV7-9 and TRBJ2-7; the D gene is possibly TRBD1 (7 bases). Germline V lookup: CDR1 SEHNR, CDR2 FQNEAQ (reference sequence). The CDR3 covers 17 residues. Trimming cost V 4 bases and J 1 base, with 20 bases left between them. CDR3 nucleotide sequence: TGTGCCAGCAGCTCCCCTTGGGAGACAGGGACTTCCTACGAGCAGTACTTC. Protein sequence: CASSSPWETGTSYEQYF.

The chain joins TRBV29-1 to TRBJ2-1, with 14 bases matching TRBD2. V gave up 1 base and J gave up 0 bases; unmatched junction bases: 14. Germline CDR1 SQVTM, CDR2 ANQGSEA. The CDR3 consists of 21 residues. CDR3 amino acids: CSVEAPPKTSGRANSYNEQFF. For the CDR3, the DNA is TGCAGCGTTGAAGCCCCGCCGAAGACTAGCGGGAGGGCCAACTCCTACAATGAGCAGTTCTTC.

Worth noting for this clone: This sample includes further DNA sequences coding for the same CDR3. The chain recombines TRBV7-9 with TRBJ2-5, with TRBD2 matching over 8 bases. Losses at the gene ends were 4 bases for V and 5 bases for J; bases not matched to a gene: 6. CDR1 is SEHNR and CDR2 is FQNEAQ in the germline V gene (reference sequence). The CDR3 is made up of 14 amino acids. CDR3 bases: TGTGCCAGCAGCTCTCCTCGCGGGAGGGAGACCCAGTACTTC. Its translation: CASSSPRGRETQYF.

V is TRBV7-6 and J is TRBJ2-7; 7 positions match TRBD1. Germline V CDR1 and CDR2: SGHVS, FNYEAQ. The ends lost 6 bases at V and 3 bases at J; junction bases unmatched: 8. This CDR3 is built from 14 residues. CDR3 amino acids: CASSKGGIHYEQYF. The CDR3 coding sequence is TGTGCCAGCAGTAAAGGGGGCATCCACTACGAGCAGTACTTC.

This chain joins TRBV27 and TRBJ2-2, with a tentative D call TRBD1 (5 bases). The CDR3 is 17 residues long. The germline V gene encodes CDR1 MNHEY and CDR2 SMNVEV (reference sequence). V lost 3 bases and J lost 4, with 18 bases in between. Here the CDR3 DNA reads TGTGCCAGCAGTTTCGTATCCGACAGCCAACTCACCGGGGAGCTGTTTTTT. Amino acid sequence: CASSFVSDSQLTGELFF.

V gene TRBV30 combines with J gene TRBJ2-7, with D possibly being TRBD1 (6 bases). Between the trimmed V and J ends, which lost 0 bases and 2 bases, there was a span of 20 bases. From germline, CDR1 is GTSNPN and CDR2 SVGIG (reference sequence). The CDR3 extends over 17 amino acids. In nucleotides, the CDR3 is TGTGCCTGGAGTGTACCCAGTTTCCAGACAGGAGCCTACGAGCAGTACTTC. Amino acids: CAWSVPSFQTGAYEQYF.

The rearrangement joins TRBV4-1 to TRBJ1-1; the D is unclear. Germline V lookup: CDR1 MGHRA, CDR2 YSYEKL. V gave up 4 bases and J gave up 1 base, with 16 bases separating them. The CDR3 covers 16 residues. CDR3 residues: CASSRIVVEANTEAFF. CDR3 bases: TGCGCCAGCAGCCGTATCGTGGTGGAAGCGAACACTGAAGCTTTCTTT.

The chain has TRBV27 and TRBJ2-5; possible D gene TRBD1, 6 bases. Trimming shortened V by 5 bases and J by 1 base, and 11 bases separated the two germline ends. Germline values: CDR1 MNHEY, CDR2 SMNVEV (reference sequence). The CDR3 runs 14 residues. This CDR3 is CASSPWTAQETQYF. CDR3 nucleotide sequence: TGTGCCAGCAGTCCGTGGACAGCCCAAGAGACCCAGTACTTC.

This chain joins TRBV6-5 and TRBJ2-3; weak D call: TRBD2 (6 bases). Trimming took 0 bases from V and 0 from J, leaving 7 bases between them. Germline CDR1 and CDR2: MNHEY and SVGAGI. The CDR3 is made up of 15 amino acids. CDR3 in amino acids: CASSYSGGSTDTQYF. Here the CDR3 DNA reads TGTGCCAGCAGTTACTCGGGGGGTAGCACAGATACGCAGTATTTT.

This clone has only one observation. V usage is TRBV7-9 and J usage is TRBJ2-2, with D uncertain. The length of the CDR3 is 11 residues. V was shortened by 7 bases and J by 7 bases, with 7 bases between the two germline ends. Germline CDR1 reads SEHNR; CDR2 reads FQNEAQ (reference sequence). CDR3 DNA: TGTGCCAGCAAGACAATCGGGGAGCTGTTTTTT. It translates to CASKTIGELFF.

CDR3 sequence: CSVGGSRGPSSYEQYF. CDR3 nucleotide sequence: TGCAGCGTTGGGGGTTCCAGGGGCCCGAGCTCCTACGAGCAGTACTTC. The rearrangement uses TRBV29-1 and TRBJ2-7, with a weak D call TRBD1 (6 bases). V gave up 4 bases and J gave up 0 bases, with 19 bases separating them. This CDR3 has 16 amino acids. CDR1 is SQVTM and CDR2 is ANQGSEA in the germline V gene.

The chain has TRBV28 and TRBJ2-3; 10 bases are shared with TRBD2. V shed 6 bases, J shed 5 bases, and the junction held 8 bases outside the gene matches. CDR3 length equals 15 residues. CDR1 is MDHEN, CDR2 SYDVKM, per germline. DNA for the CDR3: TGTGCCAGCAGCCCCGAGCGGGAGGGAGAAGATACGCAGTATTTT. This sequence encodes CASSPEREGEDTQYF. Combining the CDR3 with reference TRBV28 and TRBJ2-3 gives the whole variable domain DVKVTQSSRYLVKRTGEKVFLECVQDMDHENMFWYRQDPGLGLRLIYFSYDVKMKEKGDIPEGYSVSREKKERFSLILESASTNQTSMYLCASSPEREGEDTQYFGPGTRLTVL.

This sequence joins TRBV25-1 and TRBJ2-1; the D is unclear. The length of the CDR3 is 18 residues. V lost 3 bases, J lost 0 bases, and 18 bases lay in between. Germline loops: CDR1 MGHDK, CDR2 SYGVNS. CDR3 protein: CASSESVRRQSSYNEQFF. The CDR3 nucleotides read TGTGCCAGCAGTGAGTCCGTCAGGCGTCAAAGCTCCTACAATGAGCAGTTCTTC.